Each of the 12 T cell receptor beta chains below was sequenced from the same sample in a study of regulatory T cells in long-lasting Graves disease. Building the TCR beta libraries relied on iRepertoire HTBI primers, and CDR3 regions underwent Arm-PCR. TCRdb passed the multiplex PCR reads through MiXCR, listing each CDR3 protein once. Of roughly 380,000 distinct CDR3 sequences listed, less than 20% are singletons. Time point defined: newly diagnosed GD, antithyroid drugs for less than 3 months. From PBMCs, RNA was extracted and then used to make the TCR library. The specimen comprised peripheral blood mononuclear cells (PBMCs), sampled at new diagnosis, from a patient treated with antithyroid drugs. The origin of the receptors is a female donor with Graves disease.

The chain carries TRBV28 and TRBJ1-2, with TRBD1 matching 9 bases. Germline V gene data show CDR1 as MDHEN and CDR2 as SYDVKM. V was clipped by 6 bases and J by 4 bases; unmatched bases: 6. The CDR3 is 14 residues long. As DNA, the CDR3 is TGTGCCAGCAGCCGGGACAGGGCTGGCTATGGCTACACCTTC. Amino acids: CASSRDRAGYGYTF.

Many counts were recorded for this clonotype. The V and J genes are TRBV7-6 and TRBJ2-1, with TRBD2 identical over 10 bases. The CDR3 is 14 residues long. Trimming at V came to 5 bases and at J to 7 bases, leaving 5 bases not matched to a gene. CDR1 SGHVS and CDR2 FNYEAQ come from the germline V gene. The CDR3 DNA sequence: TGTGCCAGCAGCCTGAGCGGGGGGGTTAATGAGCAGTTCTTC. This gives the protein CASSLSGGVNEQFF.

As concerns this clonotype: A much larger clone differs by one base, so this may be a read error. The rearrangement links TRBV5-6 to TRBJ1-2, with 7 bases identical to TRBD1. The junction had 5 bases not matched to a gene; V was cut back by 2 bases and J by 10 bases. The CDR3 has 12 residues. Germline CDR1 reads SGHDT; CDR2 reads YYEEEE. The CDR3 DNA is TGTGCCAGCAGCTTACAGGGGACCTCCTACACCTTC. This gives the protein CASSLQGTSYTF. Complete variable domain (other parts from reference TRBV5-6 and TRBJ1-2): DAGVTQSPTHLIKTRGQQVTLRCSPKSGHDTVSWYQQALGQGPQFIFQYYEEEERQRGNFPDRFSGHQFPNYSSELNVNALLLGDSALYLCASSLQGTSYTFGSGTRLTVV.

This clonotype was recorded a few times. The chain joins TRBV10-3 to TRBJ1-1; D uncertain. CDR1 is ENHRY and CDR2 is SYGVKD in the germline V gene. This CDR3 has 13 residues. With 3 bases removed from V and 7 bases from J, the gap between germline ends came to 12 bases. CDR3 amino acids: CAISEWENGEAFF. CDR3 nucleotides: TGTGCCATCAGTGAATGGGAGAACGGTGAAGCTTTCTTT.

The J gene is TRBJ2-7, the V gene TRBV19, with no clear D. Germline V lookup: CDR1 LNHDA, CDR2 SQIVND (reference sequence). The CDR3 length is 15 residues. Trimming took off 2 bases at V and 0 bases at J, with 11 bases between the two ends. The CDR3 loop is CASSISERSSYEQYF. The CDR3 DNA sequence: TGTGCCAGTAGTATAAGCGAGAGGAGCTCCTACGAGCAGTACTTC.

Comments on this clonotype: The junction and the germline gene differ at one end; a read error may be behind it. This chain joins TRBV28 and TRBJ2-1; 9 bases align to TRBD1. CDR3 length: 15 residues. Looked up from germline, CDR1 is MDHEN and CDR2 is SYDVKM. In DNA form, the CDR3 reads TGTGCCAGCATTAGAGCCGGGACAGGGCACAATGAGCAGCTCTTC. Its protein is CASIRAGTGHNEQLF.

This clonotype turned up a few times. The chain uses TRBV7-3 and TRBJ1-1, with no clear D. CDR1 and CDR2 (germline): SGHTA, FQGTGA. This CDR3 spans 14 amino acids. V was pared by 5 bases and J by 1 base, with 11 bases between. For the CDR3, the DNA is TGTGCCAGCAGCGAGGAGGGCAGGAACACTGAAGCTTTCTTT. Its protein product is CASSEEGRNTEAFF.

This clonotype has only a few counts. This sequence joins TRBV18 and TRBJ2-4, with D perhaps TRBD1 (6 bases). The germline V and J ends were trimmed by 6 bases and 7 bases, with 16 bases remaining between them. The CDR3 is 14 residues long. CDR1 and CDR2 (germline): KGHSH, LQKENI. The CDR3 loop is CASSTWTASNIQYF. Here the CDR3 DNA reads TGTGCCAGCTCGACTTGGACAGCATCTAACATTCAGTACTTC.

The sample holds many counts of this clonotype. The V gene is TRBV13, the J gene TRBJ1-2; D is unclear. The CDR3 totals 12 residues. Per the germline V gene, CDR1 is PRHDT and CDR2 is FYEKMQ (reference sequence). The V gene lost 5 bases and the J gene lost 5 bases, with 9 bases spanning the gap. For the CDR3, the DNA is TGTGCCAGCAGCGAACCTAGATATGGCTACACCTTC. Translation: CASSEPRYGYTF. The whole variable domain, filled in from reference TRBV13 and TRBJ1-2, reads AAGVIQSPRHLIKEKRETATLKCYPIPRHDTVYWYQQGPGQDPQFLISFYEKMQSDKGSIPDRFSAQQFSDYHSELNMSSLELGDSALYFCASSEPRYGYTFGSGTRLTVV.

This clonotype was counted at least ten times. This chain's CDR3 is CSARGRGAGNQPQHF. CDR3 in DNA: TGCAGTGCTAGAGGAAGGGGCGCGGGCAATCAGCCCCAGCATTTT. This sequence joins TRBV20-1 and TRBJ1-5, with a weak D call TRBD1 (5 bases). The germline V gene encodes CDR1 DFQATT and CDR2 SNEGSKA (reference sequence). CDR3 length: 15 amino acids. Deletions cut 1 base from V and 2 bases from J, with 12 bases between.

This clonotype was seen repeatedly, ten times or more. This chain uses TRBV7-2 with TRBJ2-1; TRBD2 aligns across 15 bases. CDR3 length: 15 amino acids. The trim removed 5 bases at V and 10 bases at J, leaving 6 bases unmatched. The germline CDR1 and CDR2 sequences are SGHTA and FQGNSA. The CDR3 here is CASSRGLAGGREQFF. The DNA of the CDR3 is TGTGCCAGCAGCAGGGGACTAGCGGGAGGACGGGAGCAGTTCTTC.

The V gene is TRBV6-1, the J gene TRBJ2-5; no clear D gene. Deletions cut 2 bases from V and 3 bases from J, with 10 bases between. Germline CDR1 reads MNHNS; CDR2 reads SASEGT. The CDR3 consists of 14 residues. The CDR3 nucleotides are TGTGCCAGCAGTGAAATGGGAACAGAAGAGACCCAGTACTTC. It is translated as CASSEMGTEETQYF.